These T cell receptor beta chains were read from a single sample in a study of regulatory T cells in long-lasting Graves disease. TCRdb processed the multiplex PCR reads anew with MiXCR; each CDR3 protein has one entry. The sample yields roughly 380,000 distinct CDR3 sequences, roughly a sixth seen once. The sequencing here drew on peripheral blood mononuclear cells (PBMCs), taken at new diagnosis, from a patient treated with antithyroid drugs. These TCRs come from a female donor with Graves disease. Both conserved end residues are part of each CDR3. Each record gives: D gene, J gene, V gene, clone size, CDR3 DNA, CDR3 protein. The D gene is left open where the match is weak. Rows may omit the clone size; those that give it use once, few, many or a size class.

TRBD2 | TRBJ2-3 | TRBV9 | many | TGTGCCAGCAGCGTTGCGGGAGGGGTCACAGATACGCAGTATTTT | CASSVAGGVTDTQYF
. | TRBJ1-5 | TRBV4-1 | . | TGCGCCAGCAGCCAGATAGACAGACATCAGCCCCAGCATTTT | CASSQIDRHQPQHF
TRBD2 | TRBJ2-1 | TRBV10-3 | many | TGTGCCATCAGCTTAGCGGGAGGGCGCAATGAGCAGTTCTTC | CAISLAGGRNEQFF
. | TRBJ1-6 | TRBV12-3/TRBV12-4 | . | TGTGCCAGCAGTTTAGTCCGATTGGGCGGGGGGGGTTCACCCCTCCACTTT | CASSLVRLGGGGSPLHF
. | TRBJ1-1 | TRBV9 | many | TGTGCCAGCAGGGACATTGGGACTGAAGCTTTCTTT | CASRDIGTEAFF
. | TRBJ2-1 | TRBV5-8 | many | TGTGCCAGCAGCTTCACAGGGAATGAGCAGTTCTTC | CASSFTGNEQFF
TRBD2 | TRBJ2-7 | TRBV6-1 | . | TGTGCCAGCAAAACCGGGACTAGCGGGTCCCACGAGCAGTACTTC | CASKTGTSGSHEQYF
. | TRBJ1-2 | TRBV7-2 | many | TGTGCCAGCAGCTTATCCCCGGGTGGGGCTGTCTATGGCTACACCTTC | CASSLSPGGAVYGYTF
. | TRBJ1-2 | TRBV20-1 | . | TGCAGTGCTAGTGGGGGATTGGGCGGCTACACCTTC | CSASGGLGGYTF
. | TRBJ1-1 | TRBV19 | many | TGTGCCAGTAGTGTAGGGGTAGGCTTGAACACTGAAGCTTTCTTT | CASSVGVGLNTEAFF
. | TRBJ1-2 | TRBV28 | many | TGTGCCAGCACGAGGACAGAAGTAAACTATGGCTACACCTTC | CASTRTEVNYGYTF
TRBD1 | TRBJ1-1 | TRBV28 | many | TGTGCCAGCGGTGGACAGGTGGTCGGTGAAGCTTTCTTT | CASGGQVVGEAFF
TRBD2 | TRBJ2-5 | TRBV6-2/TRBV6-3 | . | TGTGCCAGCAGTTACCTTAGCGGGAAGGAGACCCAGTACTTC | CASSYLSGKETQYF
. | TRBJ1-1 | TRBV6-2/TRBV6-3 | . | TGTGCCAGCATGCCAGGCGACCCCACTGAAGCTTTCTTT | CASMPGDPTEAFF
. | TRBJ1-2 | TRBV14 | . | TGTGCCAGCAGCCGCCGAACCTTATGGGGCTACACCTTC | CASSRRTLWGYTF
. | TRBJ2-7 | TRBV20-1 | . | TGCAGTGCTAGAGATAAGGACAGCAACTACGAGCAGTACTTC | CSARDKDSNYEQYF
TRBD1 | TRBJ2-5 | TRBV14 | . | TGTGCCAGCAGCCGGGGAGAGACAGGGTCGTACCAAGAGACCCGGTACTTC | CASSRGETGSYQETRYF
. | TRBJ1-2 | TRBV7-2 | . | TGTGCCAGCAGCAATACGTACGGGGGGACGGATGGCTACACCTTC | CASSNTYGGTDGYTF
. | TRBJ2-7 | TRBV5-1 | many | TGCGCCAGCAGCATAAGGACAAGCTACGAGCAGTACTTC | CASSIRTSYEQYF
TRBD1 | TRBJ2-5 | TRBV5-4 | many | TGTGCCAGCAGCCCAACGCTCGACAGGGTCCAAGAGACCCAGTACTTC | CASSPTLDRVQETQYF
. | TRBJ1-1 | TRBV6-1 | many | TGTGCCAGCAGTGAAGGGTATGGTGCGCGAACTGAAGCTTTCTTT | CASSEGYGARTEAFF
. | TRBJ1-5 | TRBV4-1 | many | TGCGCCAGCAGCCAAATACAGGGTGGGAATCAGCCCCAGCATTTT | CASSQIQGGNQPQHF
. | TRBJ2-5 | TRBV5-1 | many | TGCGCCAGCAGCTTGTATCACCCGGGAGCCCAAGAGACCCAGTACTTC | CASSLYHPGAQETQYF
. | TRBJ1-5 | TRBV2 | many | TGTGCCAGCTCGGGGCAGCTACTTAATCAGCCCCAGCATTTT | CASSGQLLNQPQHF
. | TRBJ1-6 | TRBV2 | many | TGTGCCAGCACCCGCTCTAGCTCCTATAATTCACCCCTCCACTTT | CASTRSSSYNSPLHF
. | TRBJ2-3 | TRBV12-5 | many | TGTGCTAGTGGTGACCCGGGACATTGGACGCAGTATTTT | CASGDPGHWTQYF
. | TRBJ1-6 | TRBV11-2 | many | TGTGCCAGCAGCTCGATTGGGAACACCTATAATTCACCCCTCCACTTT | CASSSIGNTYNSPLHF
TRBD1 | TRBJ2-5 | TRBV7-9 | . | TGTGCCAGCAGCAGAGAATTTACAGGGGTTGGAAAAGAGACCCAGTACTTC | CASSREFTGVGKETQYF
TRBD2 | TRBJ2-3 | TRBV6-4 | few | TGTGCCAGCAGGGGGACTAGCGGGGGTGCAGATACGCAGTATTTT | CASRGTSGGADTQYF
TRBD2 | TRBJ2-3 | TRBV24-1 | . | TGTGCCACCAGTGATCCTAGCGGGAGAGGAGATACGCAGTATTTT | CATSDPSGRGDTQYF
. | TRBJ2-7 | TRBV6-2/TRBV6-3 | many | TGTGCCAGCAGTGTAGGCAGGGTAAGCCACGAGCAGTACTTC | CASSVGRVSHEQYF
. | TRBJ1-1 | TRBV6-2/TRBV6-3 | few | TGTGCCAGCAGGTCCCCTACAGGGATTTCGCCGAACACTGAAGCTTTCTTT | CASRSPTGISPNTEAFF
. | TRBJ1-1 | TRBV4-1 | few | TGCGCCAGCAGCCAACCGGGCCCCACTGAAGCTTTCTTT | CASSQPGPTEAFF
TRBD2 | TRBJ2-7 | TRBV5-5 | many | TGTGCCAGCAGCCCCACGCTAGCGGATGAACACTTCTACGAGCAGTACTTC | CASSPTLADEHFYEQYF
TRBD2 | TRBJ2-1 | TRBV7-9 | many | TGTGCCAGCAGCCCAGGCGCGGGGGTAACCTACAATGAGCAGTTCTTC | CASSPGAGVTYNEQFF
. | TRBJ1-4 | TRBV2 | many | TGTGCCAGCCGGACAGAAAAACTGTTTTTT | CASRTEKLFF
. | TRBJ2-7 | TRBV7-2 | many | TGTGCCAGCAGCGGCCGGCGGGGTAGCTCCTACGAGCAGTACTTC | CASSGRRGSSYEQYF
TRBD1 | TRBJ1-3 | TRBV25-1 | once | TGTGCCAGCATGGACAGGAATTCTGGAAACACCATATATTTT | CASMDRNSGNTIYF
. | TRBJ1-2 | TRBV7-9 | few | TGTGCCAGCAGCTCGGGCCCCACCGACCCCAATGGCTACACCTTC | CASSSGPTDPNGYTF
. | TRBJ1-2 | TRBV12-3/TRBV12-4 | many | TGTGCCAGCAGCCCGTTCCCCGGGGGCGCGATCGGTTATGGCTACACCTTC | CASSPFPGGAIGYGYTF
TRBD2 | TRBJ2-5 | TRBV15 | . | TGTGCCACCAGCAGAGATCGGCTAGCGGGAGAGACCCAGTACTTC | CATSRDRLAGETQYF
TRBD2 | TRBJ2-7 | TRBV28 | many | TGTGCCAGCAGCTTTCTAGCGGACAACTCCTACGAGCAGTACTTC | CASSFLADNSYEQYF
. | TRBJ2-1 | TRBV20-1 | many | TGCAGTGCTGGAGGTGGGGCGGCCTACAATGAGCAGTTCTTC | CSAGGGAAYNEQFF